The present TCR beta chain was sequenced within a study of T cell responses to AZD1222 COVID-19 vaccine. Second-dose schedules of about 4 or about 12 weeks were combined. CDR1 and CDR2 (germline): SEHNR, FQNEAQ (reference sequence). V lost 3 bases to trimming and J lost 4 bases; unmatched junction nucleotides: 9. The CDR3 is 17 amino acids. Broader study findings: The donors showed a predominance of white British ancestry and of females, with possible underestimation of clonal diversity. At baseline, just a handful of AZD1222 recipients tested seropositive. Of spike-specific TCRs, nearly half reportedly target regions left unmutated in variants.

Profiling relied on immunoSEQ multiplex PCR, and the TCRdb table lists in-frame clones only, not all of them. The sample lists approximately 150,000 clones, 80% to 95% occurring once. On this clone itself: Its antigen remains unknown.

Sequenced material: peripheral blood, taken 28 days after the second AZD1222 dose. The sequence came from an adult who received the AZD1222 COVID-19 vaccine. This chain joins TRBV7-9 and TRBJ2-2; 9 bases fit TRBD1. CDR3 sequence reads: CASSFPRGQGTTGELFF. The CDR3 nucleotides read TGTGCCAGCAGCTTCCCCCGGGGACAGGGTACCACCGGGGAGCTGTTTTTT. The whole variable domain, remainder taken from reference TRBV7-9 and TRBJ2-2, is DTGVSQNPRHKITKRGQNVTFRCDPISEHNRLYWYRQTLGQGPEFLTYFQNEAQLEKSRLLSDRFSAERPKGSFSTLEIQRTEQGDSAMYLCASSFPRGQGTTGELFFGEGSRLTVL.